These T cell receptor beta chains were read from a single sample in a study of cytomegalovirus exposure and HLA in healthy donors. The assay was immunoSEQ multiplex PCR, and TCRdb's table has in-frame clones only and misses some. The sample contains under 200,000 clones, about 81% of which appear only once. Material: PBMCs. The receptors derive from a woman in her fifties or sixties in good health and CMV-seropositive. The CDR3 runs from the conserved cysteine through the conserved F or W. The D gene is left open where the match is weak. Where a row states a size, it is once, few, many or the class of an expanded clone; other rows omit it.

TRBJ1-2	TRBV2	.	TRBD1	CASSEWTGGSGYTF	TGTGCCAGCAGTGAATGGACAGGGGGTAGTGGCTACACCTTC
TRBJ2-6	TRBV5-4	.	.	CASRLGDSSGANVLTF	TGTGCCAGCAGATTGGGTGACAGTTCTGGGGCCAACGTCCTGACTTTC
TRBJ1-1	TRBV14	.	.	CASSQGAWNTEAFF	TGTGCCAGCAGCCAAGGAGCCTGGAACACTGAAGCTTTCTTT
TRBJ1-4	TRBV11-2	many	TRBD1	CASSLERTGTNEKLFF	TGTGCCAGCAGCTTAGAGAGGACAGGGACTAATGAAAAACTGTTTTTT
TRBJ1-5	TRBV6-1	.	.	CASILSPNGNQPQHF	TGTGCCAGCATTTTAAGCCCTAACGGCAATCAGCCCCAGCATTTT
TRBJ1-2	TRBV5-1	.	TRBD1	CASRAGTDPRNYGYTF	TGCGCCAGCAGGGCCGGGACAGACCCTAGGAACTATGGCTACACCTTC
TRBJ2-5	TRBV6-5	.	.	CASSYGRAQETQYF	TGTGCCAGCAGTTACGGGCGGGCTCAAGAGACCCAGTACTTC
TRBJ1-2	TRBV19	.	TRBD1	CASSRDRDGLSYGYTF	TGTGCCAGTAGTAGGGACAGGGATGGACTAAGCTATGGCTACACCTTC
TRBJ2-7	TRBV28	.	TRBD1	CASGRRQGRKDEQYF	TGTGCCAGCGGGCGAAGACAGGGAAGGAAGGACGAGCAGTACTTC
TRBJ2-7	TRBV6-1	few	TRBD2	CASSTSGGVYEQYF	TGTGCCAGCAGTACTAGCGGGGGGGTCTACGAGCAGTACTTC
TRBJ2-3	TRBV30	.	.	CAWRERDTQYF	TGTGCCTGGAGAGAGCGAGATACGCAGTATTTT
TRBJ2-7	TRBV7-9	few	TRBD1	CASRSGTGLRDEQYF	TGTGCCAGCAGGAGCGGGACAGGGCTACGAGACGAGCAGTACTTC
TRBJ1-5	TRBV6-1	.	.	CASSAFRQPQHF	TGTGCCAGCAGTGCCTTCAGACAGCCCCAGCATTTT
TRBJ1-2	TRBV5-1	.	.	CASSFDRNYGYTF	TGCGCCAGCAGCTTCGACAGGAACTATGGCTACACCTTC
TRBJ1-2	TRBV29-1	.	TRBD1	CSVEDRPGGLYGYTF	TGCAGCGTTGAAGATCGTCCAGGGGGCTTGTATGGCTACACCTTC